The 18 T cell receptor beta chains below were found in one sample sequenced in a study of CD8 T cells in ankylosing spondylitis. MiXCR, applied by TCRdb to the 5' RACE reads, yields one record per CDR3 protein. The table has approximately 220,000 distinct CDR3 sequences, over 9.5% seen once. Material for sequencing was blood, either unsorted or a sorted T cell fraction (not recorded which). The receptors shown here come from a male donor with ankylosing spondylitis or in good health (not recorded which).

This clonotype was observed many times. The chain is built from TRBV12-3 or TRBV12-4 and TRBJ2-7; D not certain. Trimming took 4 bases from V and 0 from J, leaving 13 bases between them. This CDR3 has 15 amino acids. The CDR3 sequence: CASSSSSRLSYEQYF. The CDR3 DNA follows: TGTGCCAGCAGTTCCAGTTCCCGTCTCTCCTACGAGCAGTACTTC.

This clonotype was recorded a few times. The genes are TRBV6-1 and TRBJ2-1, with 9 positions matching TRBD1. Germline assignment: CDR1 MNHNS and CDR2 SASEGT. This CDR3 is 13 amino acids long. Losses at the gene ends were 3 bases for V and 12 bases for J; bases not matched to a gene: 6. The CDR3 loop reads CASSDADRGSQFF. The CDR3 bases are TGTGCCAGCAGTGACGCGGACAGGGGTTCGCAGTTCTTC.

The DNA of the CDR3 is TGCGCCAGCTCCCCCGCACCCCGGTCTTCCTACAATGAGCAGTTCTTC. This gives the protein CASSPAPRSSYNEQFF. The rearrangement joins TRBV5-1 to TRBJ2-1; D not resolved. V lost 7 bases, J lost 1 base, and 18 bases lay in between. The CDR3 consists of 16 residues. The germline V gene encodes CDR1 SGHRS and CDR2 YFSETQ.

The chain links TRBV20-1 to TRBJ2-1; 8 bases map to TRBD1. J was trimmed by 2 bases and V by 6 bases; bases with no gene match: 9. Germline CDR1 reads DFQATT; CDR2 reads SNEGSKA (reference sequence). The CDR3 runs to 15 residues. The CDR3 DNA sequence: TGCAGTGCATCCGACAGGGGCCAACCCTACAATGAGCAGTTCTTC. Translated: CSASDRGQPYNEQFF.

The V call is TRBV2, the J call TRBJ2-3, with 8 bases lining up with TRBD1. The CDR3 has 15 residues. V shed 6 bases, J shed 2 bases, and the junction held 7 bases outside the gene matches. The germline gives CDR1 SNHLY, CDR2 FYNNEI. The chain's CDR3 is CASSKDRVNTDTQYF. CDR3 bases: TGTGCCAGCAGCAAGGACAGGGTTAACACAGATACGCAGTATTTT.

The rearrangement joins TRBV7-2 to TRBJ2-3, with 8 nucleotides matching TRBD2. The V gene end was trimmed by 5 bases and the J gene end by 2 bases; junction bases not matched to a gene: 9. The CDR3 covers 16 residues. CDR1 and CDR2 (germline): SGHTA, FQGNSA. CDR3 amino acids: CASSVASGSNTDTQYF. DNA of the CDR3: TGTGCCAGCAGCGTTGCTAGCGGGTCTAACACAGATACGCAGTATTTT.

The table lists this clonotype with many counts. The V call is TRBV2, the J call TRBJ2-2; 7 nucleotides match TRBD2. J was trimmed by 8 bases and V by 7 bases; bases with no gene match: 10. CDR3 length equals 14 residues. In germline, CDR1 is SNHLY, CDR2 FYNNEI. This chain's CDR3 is CASTSSGGAGELFF. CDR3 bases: TGTGCCAGCACCTCTAGCGGCGGGGCAGGGGAGCTGTTTTTT.

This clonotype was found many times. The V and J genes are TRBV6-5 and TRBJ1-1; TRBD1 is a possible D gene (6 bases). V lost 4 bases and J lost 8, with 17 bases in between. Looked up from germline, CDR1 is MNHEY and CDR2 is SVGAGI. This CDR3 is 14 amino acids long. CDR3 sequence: CASSFIRGVKEAFF. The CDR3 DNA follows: TGTGCCAGCAGTTTTATAAGGGGGGTGAAAGAAGCTTTCTTT.

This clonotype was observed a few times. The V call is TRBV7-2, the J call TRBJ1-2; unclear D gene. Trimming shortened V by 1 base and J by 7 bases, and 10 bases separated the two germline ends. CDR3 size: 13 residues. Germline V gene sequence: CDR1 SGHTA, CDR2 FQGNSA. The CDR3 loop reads CASSLVPGGGYTF. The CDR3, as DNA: TGTGCCAGCAGCTTAGTGCCGGGTGGTGGCTACACCTTC.

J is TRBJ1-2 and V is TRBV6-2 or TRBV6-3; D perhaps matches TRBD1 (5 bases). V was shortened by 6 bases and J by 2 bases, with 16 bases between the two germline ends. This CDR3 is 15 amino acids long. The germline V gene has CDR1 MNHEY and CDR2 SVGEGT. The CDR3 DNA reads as TGTGCCAGCAGCCCCCTCACGACAGCAAACTATGGCTACACCTTC. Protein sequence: CASSPLTTANYGYTF.

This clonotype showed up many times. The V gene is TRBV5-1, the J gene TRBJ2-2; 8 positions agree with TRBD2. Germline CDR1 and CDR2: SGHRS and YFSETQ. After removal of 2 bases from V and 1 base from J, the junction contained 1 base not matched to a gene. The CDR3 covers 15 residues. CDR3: CASSFGGENTGELFF. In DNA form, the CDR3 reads TGCGCCAGCAGCTTCGGGGGGGAGAACACCGGGGAGCTGTTTTTT.

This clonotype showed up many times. The CDR3 DNA reads TGTGCCAGCAGCCAAGACTTTGGCGATGAGCAGTTCTTC. Residues: CASSQDFGDEQFF. V usage is TRBV4-2 and J usage is TRBJ2-1; D is uncertain. The ends were cut back, 0 bases at V and 8 bases at J, with 8 bases in the middle. Germline values: CDR1 LGHNA, CDR2 YNFKEQ. The CDR3 extends over 13 amino acids.

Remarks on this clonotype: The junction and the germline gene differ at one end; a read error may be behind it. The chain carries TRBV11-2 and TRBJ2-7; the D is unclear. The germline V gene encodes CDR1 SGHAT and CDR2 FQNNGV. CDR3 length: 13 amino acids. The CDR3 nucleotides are TGTGCCAGCAGCTTAGATACAGTCTACGCGCAGTACTTC. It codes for CASSLDTVYAQYF.

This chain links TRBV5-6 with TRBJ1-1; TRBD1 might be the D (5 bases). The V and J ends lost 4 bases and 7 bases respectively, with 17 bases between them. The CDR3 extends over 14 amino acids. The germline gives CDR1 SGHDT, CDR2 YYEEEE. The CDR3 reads CASSLGGGLGEAFF. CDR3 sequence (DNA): TGTGCCAGCAGCCTGGGGGGGGGATTGGGTGAAGCTTTCTTT.

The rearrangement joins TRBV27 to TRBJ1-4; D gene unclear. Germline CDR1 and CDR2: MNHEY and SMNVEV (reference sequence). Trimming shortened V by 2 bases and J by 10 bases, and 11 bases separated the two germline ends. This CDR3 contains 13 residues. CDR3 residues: CASSLLGGRKLFF. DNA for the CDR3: TGTGCCAGCAGTTTACTTGGTGGGAGAAAACTGTTTTTT. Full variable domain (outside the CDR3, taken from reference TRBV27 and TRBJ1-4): EAQVTQNPRYLITVTGKKLTVTCSQNMNHEYMSWYRQDPGLGLRQIYYSMNVEVTDKGDVPEGYKVSRKEKRNFPLILESPSPNQTSLYFCASSLLGGRKLFFGSGTQLSVL.

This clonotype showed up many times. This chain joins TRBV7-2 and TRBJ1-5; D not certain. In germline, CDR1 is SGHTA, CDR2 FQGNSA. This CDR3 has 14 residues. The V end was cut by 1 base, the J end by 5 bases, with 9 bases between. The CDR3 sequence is CASSLVVVDQPQHF. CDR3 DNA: TGTGCCAGCAGCTTAGTGGTGGTGGATCAGCCCCAGCATTTT.

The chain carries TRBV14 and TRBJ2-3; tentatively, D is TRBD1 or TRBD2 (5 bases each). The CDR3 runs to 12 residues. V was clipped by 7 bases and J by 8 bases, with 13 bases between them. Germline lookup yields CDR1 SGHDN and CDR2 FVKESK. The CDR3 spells CASNPVGGTQYF. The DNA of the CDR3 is TGTGCCAGCAACCCGGTTGGGGGTACGCAGTATTTT.

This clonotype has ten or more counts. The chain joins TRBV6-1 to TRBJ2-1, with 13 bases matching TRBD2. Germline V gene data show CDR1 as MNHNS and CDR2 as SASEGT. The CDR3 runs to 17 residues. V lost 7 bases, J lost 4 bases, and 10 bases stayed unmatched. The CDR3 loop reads CASTEYSTSGGYNEQFF. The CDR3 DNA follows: TGTGCCAGCACCGAATACTCGACTAGCGGGGGGTACAATGAGCAGTTCTTC.